The 30 T cell receptor beta chains below all came from one sample that was sequenced in a study of T cell responses to AZD1222 COVID-19 vaccine. The data were produced by immunoSEQ multiplex PCR, yet TCRdb's version contains in-frame clones alone and is incomplete. The sample yields about 150,000 clones, 80% to 90% seen once. The input for sequencing was peripheral blood, taken on day 0 of AZD1222 vaccination. These receptor sequences come from an adult in good health.

The chain combines TRBV5-1 with TRBJ1-6; D is unclear. The CDR3 has 15 amino acids. The germline V gene has CDR1 SGHRS and CDR2 YFSETQ. V was pared by 1 base and J by 7 bases, with 12 bases between. CDR3 sequence (DNA): TGCGCCAGCAGCTTGAGTTTTGGACTAAATTCACCCCTCCACTTT. Its protein is CASSLSFGLNSPLHF.

CDR3 sequence reads: CASSSRRQGSYGYTF. The CDR3 DNA reads as TGTGCCAGCAGTTCCCGCCGACAGGGAAGCTATGGCTACACCTTC. The chain carries TRBV28 and TRBJ1-2; the match to TRBD1 covers 7 bases. This CDR3 region has 15 residues. The V gene end was trimmed by 4 bases and the J gene end by 4 bases; junction bases not matched to a gene: 9. The germline V gene encodes CDR1 MDHEN and CDR2 SYDVKM.

This chain connects TRBV28 to TRBJ2-1; D possibly corresponds to TRBD1 (6 bases). Trimming removed 4 bases at V and 9 bases at J, with 16 bases between. Germline V gene lookup returns CDR1 MDHEN and CDR2 SYDVKM. The CDR3 spans 14 residues. This CDR3 reads CASSYGTTSGEQFF. Here the CDR3 DNA reads TGTGCCAGCAGTTACGGGACAACCTCCGGTGAGCAGTTCTTC.

This clone was found once. The gene calls are TRBV27 and TRBJ1-2, with TRBD1 as a possible D gene (5 bases). The V gene lost 5 bases and the J gene lost 2 bases, with 15 bases spanning the gap. This CDR3 spans 15 amino acids. Germline CDR1 MNHEY, CDR2 SMNVEV (reference sequence). The DNA of the CDR3 is TGTGCCAGCAGTCCCAAGGCAGGGATGAACTATGGCTACACCTTC. Translation: CASSPKAGMNYGYTF.

The chain joins TRBV11-3 to TRBJ2-2; 8 bases are a match to TRBD1. This CDR3 has 15 residues. Germline lookup yields CDR1 SGHNT and CDR2 YENEEA. J lost 0 bases, V lost 6 bases, and 3 bases had no gene match. The CDR3 nucleotides read TGTGCCAGCAGGCCGGACAGGGCGAACACCGGGGAGCTGTTTTTT. It yields the protein CASRPDRANTGELFF.

The CDR3 loop is CASSVGQDGNTIYF. The CDR3 DNA reads as TGTGCCAGCAGCGTTGGACAAGACGGAAACACCATATATTTT. The chain recombines TRBV9 with TRBJ1-3, with D maybe TRBD1 (5 bases). The ends were cut back, 2 bases at V and 4 bases at J, with 10 bases in the middle. This CDR3 contains 14 residues. In germline, CDR1 is SGDLS, CDR2 YYNGEE.

The chain employs TRBV7-2 and TRBJ2-7; TRBD2 matches at 7 bases. CDR1 and CDR2 from the germline V gene are SGHTA and FQGNSA. There are 14 residues in the CDR3. Germline trimming cut 3 bases from V and 2 bases from J; bases unmatched to any gene: 4. The CDR3 nucleotides read TGTGCCAGCAGCTTGGGACTAAGAACCTACGAGCAGTACTTC. This gives the protein CASSLGLRTYEQYF. Full variable domain (missing parts from reference TRBV7-2 and TRBJ2-7): GAGVSQSPSNKVTEKGKDVELRCDPISGHTALYWYRQSLGQGLEFLIYFQGNSAPDKSGLPSDRFSAERTGGSVSTLTIQRTQQEDSAVYLCASSLGLRTYEQYFGPGTRLTVT.

The J gene is TRBJ1-2, the V gene TRBV12-3 or TRBV12-4; 7 bases agree with TRBD1. The CDR3 sequence is 13 residues long. V trimming: 4 bases; J trimming: 2 bases; junction bases outside the gene matches: 1. CDR3 sequence: CASSWDRNYGYTF. The CDR3 bases are TGTGCCAGCAGTTGGGACAGAAACTATGGCTACACCTTC.

CDR3 in DNA: TGTGCCAGCAGCTTCGATTACGGGAACTACGAGCAGTACTTC. This sequence encodes CASSFDYGNYEQYF. The chain combines TRBV7-2 with TRBJ2-7, with D perhaps TRBD2 (5 bases). CDR3 size: 14 residues. Between the trimmed V and J ends, which lost 3 bases and 3 bases, there was a span of 12 bases. The germline gives CDR1 SGHTA, CDR2 FQGNSA. The full variable domain, with the rest looked up from reference TRBV7-2 and TRBJ2-7, is GAGVSQSPSNKVTEKGKDVELRCDPISGHTALYWYRQSLGQGLEFLIYFQGNSAPDKSGLPSDRFSAERTGGSVSTLTIQRTQQEDSAVYLCASSFDYGNYEQYFGPGTRLTVT.

The chain recombines TRBV5-6 with TRBJ2-7; D assignment may be TRBD1 or TRBD2 (5 bases each). Germline V gene lookup returns CDR1 SGHDT and CDR2 YYEEEE. V was trimmed by 1 base and J by 7 bases, leaving 9 bases between them. The CDR3 runs to 12 residues. CDR3 in DNA: TGTGCCAGCAGCTTGTGGGGGAGAGAGCAGTACTTC. Amino acids: CASSLWGREQYF.

V gene TRBV5-1 combines with J gene TRBJ2-4, with TRBD1 matching over 7 bases. Trimming removed 5 bases from V and 6 bases from J; junction bases left unmatched: 5. The CDR3 covers 13 residues. Germline assignment: CDR1 SGHRS and CDR2 YFSETQ. CDR3: CASRKGATNIQYF. For the CDR3, the DNA is TGCGCCAGCAGGAAGGGGGCTACAAACATTCAGTACTTC. Together with reference TRBV5-1 and TRBJ2-4, the CDR3 gives the full variable domain: KAGVTQTPRYLIKTRGQQVTLSCSPISGHRSVSWYQQTPGQGLQFLFEYFSETQRNKGNFPGRFSGRQFSNSRSEMNVSTLELGDSALYLCASRKGATNIQYFGAGTRLSVL.

V usage is TRBV13 and J usage is TRBJ2-1; D unresolved. Trimming cost V 3 bases and J 4 bases, with 7 bases left between them. CDR3 length: 13 amino acids. CDR1 and CDR2 from the germline V gene are PRHDT and FYEKMQ (reference sequence). In DNA form, the CDR3 reads TGTGCCAGCAGCTTTGCCGGATACAATGAGCAGTTCTTC. This sequence encodes CASSFAGYNEQFF.

The V gene is TRBV7-3, the J gene TRBJ2-2, with TRBD1 matching over 8 bases. Unmatched junction bases numbered 3, after V lost 5 bases and J lost 1 base. The CDR3 has 15 amino acids. Germline lookup yields CDR1 SGHTA and CDR2 FQGTGA. CDR3 in amino acids: CASSRGTGNTGELFF. The DNA of the CDR3 is TGTGCCAGCAGCCGGGGGACAGGGAACACCGGGGAGCTGTTTTTT.

The chain joins TRBV7-2 to TRBJ2-1; D might be TRBD2 (6 bases). V lost 5 bases and J lost 13, with 18 bases in between. The CDR3 consists of 13 residues. CDR1 is SGHTA, CDR2 FQGNSA, per germline. The CDR3 here is CASSGPNSSGQFF. For the CDR3, the DNA is TGTGCCAGCAGCGGCCCCAATAGTAGCGGCCAGTTCTTC.

The chain combines TRBV27 with TRBJ2-2; 9 nucleotides line up with TRBD1. Per the germline V gene, CDR1 is MNHEY and CDR2 is SMNVEV (reference sequence). This CDR3 comprises 15 residues. The junction had 11 bases not matched to a gene; V was cut back by 8 bases and J by 7 bases. The CDR3 nucleotides read TGTGCCAGCCGAGTACAGGGGGCGCGTAGCGGGGAGCTGTTTTTT. Encoded protein: CASRVQGARSGELFF.

V is TRBV19 and J is TRBJ1-4, with a tentative D call TRBD1 (5 bases). The V gene's germline CDR1 is LNHDA and CDR2 SQIVND (reference sequence). V lost 6 bases and J 3 bases, leaving 11 bases between the germline ends. The CDR3 runs to 14 residues. In DNA, the CDR3 is TGTGCCAGTAGATGGGGACGGGCTAATGAAAAACTGTTTTTT. Protein: CASRWGRANEKLFF.

The chain recombines TRBV7-2 with TRBJ2-1, with TRBD2 identical over 7 bases. The CDR3 sequence is 16 residues long. The J segment lost 8 bases and the V segment lost 1 base, leaving 11 bases of the junction unmatched. Germline assignment: CDR1 SGHTA and CDR2 FQGNSA. Here the CDR3 DNA reads TGTGCCAGCAGCTTAGAGTCCGGGACTACCCCGCATGAGCAGTTCTTC. This encodes CASSLESGTTPHEQFF.

The chain carries TRBV19 and TRBJ1-1; no reliable D call. Germline-derived CDR1 and CDR2 are LNHDA and SQIVND (reference sequence). The CDR3 contains 11 residues. The V end was cut by 2 bases, the J end by 10 bases, with 8 bases between. The CDR3 DNA is TGTGCCAGTAGTATAAGATCGGGAGCTTTCTTT. This codes for CASSIRSGAFF.

The V call is TRBV9, the J call TRBJ2-3; D perhaps matches TRBD1 (5 bases). Germline-derived CDR1 and CDR2 are SGDLS and YYNGEE. V was clipped by 2 bases and J by 4 bases, with 11 bases between them. The CDR3 covers 14 residues. DNA of the CDR3: TGTGCCAGCAGCGTCTTAGGGGCCCCAGATACGCAGTATTTT. It is translated as CASSVLGAPDTQYF.

This clone was detected only a few times. The CDR3 DNA is TGTGCCAGCAGCATTACTAGCGGGGAAGACAATGAGCAGTTCTTC. Its translation is CASSITSGEDNEQFF. The chain recombines TRBV7-8 with TRBJ2-1; 10 bases are shared with TRBD2. This CDR3 is built from 15 residues. Germline CDR1 and CDR2: SGHVS and FQNEAQ. The V gene end was trimmed by 5 bases and the J gene end by 5 bases; junction bases not matched to a gene: 6.

The chain has TRBV7-2 and TRBJ2-1; unclear D gene. The germline V gene encodes CDR1 SGHTA and CDR2 FQGNSA. The CDR3 spans 15 residues. V shed 1 base and J shed 5 bases, with 12 bases lying between them. CDR3 nucleotides: TGTGCCAGCAGCTTAGTCAACTGGCCCGACAATGAGCAGTTCTTC. Residues: CASSLVNWPDNEQFF.

This chain uses TRBV5-5 with TRBJ1-1; D possibly corresponds to TRBD1 (6 bases). CDR1 is SGHKS and CDR2 is YYEKEE in the germline V gene (reference sequence). Trimming stripped 0 bases from V and 10 bases from J, with 10 bases between. The CDR3 sequence is 12 residues long. The chain's CDR3 is CASSLGTVSAFF. The CDR3 coding sequence is TGTGCCAGCAGCTTGGGGACAGTCTCAGCTTTCTTT.

The chain couples TRBV19 to TRBJ2-3, with 10 bases that match TRBD1. Germline-derived CDR1 and CDR2 are LNHDA and SQIVND (reference sequence). V shed 1 base, J shed 6 bases, and the junction held 7 bases outside the gene matches. This CDR3 is built from 16 residues. As DNA, the CDR3 is TGTGCCAGTAGTATAGCTGCGGGACAGGGGATGGATACGCAGTATTTT. Encoded protein: CASSIAAGQGMDTQYF.

This clone was counted a single time. This chain joins TRBV15 and TRBJ1-6; unclear D gene. Germline assignment: CDR1 LNHNV and CDR2 YYDKDF (reference sequence). With 0 bases removed from V and 7 bases from J, the gap between germline ends came to 7 bases. The CDR3 loop spans 14 amino acids. The CDR3 is CATSRDIGNSPLHF. The CDR3 nucleotides are TGTGCCACCAGCAGAGATATTGGGAATTCACCCCTCCACTTT.

This clone has just a few counts. The chain joins TRBV28 to TRBJ1-5, with TRBD1 as a possible D gene (5 bases). In germline, CDR1 is MDHEN, CDR2 SYDVKM. The CDR3 length is 15 residues. With 3 bases removed from V and 3 bases from J, the gap between germline ends came to 12 bases. The CDR3 region has the DNA TGTGCCAGCAGTTTTCGGGACGGGAACAATCAGCCCCAGCATTTT. The encoded protein is CASSFRDGNNQPQHF.

The gene calls are TRBV7-2 and TRBJ2-7; D might be TRBD1 or TRBD2, each matching 5 bases. The germline gives CDR1 SGHTA, CDR2 FQGNSA. V dropped 3 bases and J dropped 4 bases, with 10 bases sitting between them. The length of the CDR3 is 13 residues. The CDR3 DNA follows: TGTGCCAGCAGCTTGCGAGAGGGGTACGAGCAGTACTTC. Protein: CASSLREGYEQYF.

The chain joins TRBV13 to TRBJ2-3, with D possibly matching TRBD2 (5 bases). CDR3 size: 13 residues. The V end lost 4 bases, the J end lost 2 bases, and 7 bases lay between the germline ends. Germline lookup yields CDR1 PRHDT and CDR2 FYEKMQ (reference sequence). The CDR3 reads CASSSLVTDTQYF. CDR3 sequence (DNA): TGTGCCAGCAGCTCACTAGTCACAGATACGCAGTATTTT.

The chain employs TRBV27 and TRBJ1-2; 7 bases align to TRBD1. V lost 4 bases and J lost 5; bases outside the gene matches: 10. CDR1 and CDR2 from the germline V gene are MNHEY and SMNVEV (reference sequence). This CDR3 has 15 amino acids. As DNA, the CDR3 is TGTGCCAGCAGTTCAGGGACAGCCACTCCTTATGGCTACACCTTC. It yields the protein CASSSGTATPYGYTF.

The genes are TRBV5-1 and TRBJ1-6; D not certain. In germline, CDR1 is SGHRS, CDR2 YFSETQ. Trimming left V 0 bases short and J 6 bases short, with 13 bases between. CDR3 length: 16 residues. The CDR3 reads CASSLAPLRFNSPLHF. CDR3 DNA: TGCGCCAGCAGCTTGGCCCCTCTTCGTTTTAATTCACCCCTCCACTTT.

The chain couples TRBV5-1 to TRBJ1-1; no firm D call. V gave up 0 bases and J gave up 1 base, with 10 bases separating them. CDR3 length: 15 amino acids. Germline CDR1 reads SGHRS; CDR2 reads YFSETQ. In DNA, the CDR3 is TGCGCCAGCAGCTTGGCCGCGGGCTCGAACACTGAAGCTTTCTTT. Translating it yields CASSLAAGSNTEAFF.